This T cell receptor beta chain was identified in a study of metastatic and nonmetastatic thyroid tumors. TCRdb recomputed clones from the PCR reads via MiXCR. The sample carries more than 40,000 clones, 15% to 20% recorded once. Thyroid surgery took place with no prior treatment in any patient. Material: blood. The TCR was taken from a female donor with papillary thyroid cancer or a benign thyroid nodule (not recorded which). Some clones in this sample may be carry-over from other donors' samples.

The CDR3 DNA sequence: TGTGCCACCAGTGATCCTCCGGGACAGGGGTTATCGGGGGCCAACGTCCTGACTTTC. Its protein product is CATSDPPGQGLSGANVLTF. The chain has TRBV24-1 and TRBJ2-6; TRBD1 aligns across 10 bases. Germline V gene sequence: CDR1 KGHDR, CDR2 SFDVKD. V shed 3 bases and J 4 bases; nucleotides not matched to a gene: 11. CDR3 length: 19 residues.